Listed below are T cell receptor beta chains from one sample, sequenced in a study of shared clonotypes between healthy human individuals. Assay: immunoSEQ multiplex PCR; the TCRdb copy retains only in-frame clones and omits some. The data hold about 560,000 clones, with about 80% observed a single time. Sample: PBMCs. The receptors were sampled from a woman aged 35 to 49 in good health. Some clones in this sample may be carry-over from other donors' samples. Both conserved end residues are part of each CDR3. D genes are given only for firm matches. Clone size is stated in some rows and not others, as once, few, many or a class when expanded.

>NA|TRBJ2-3|few|TRBV23-1
CASLRGQTRTDTQYF
TGCGCCAGCCTTCGGGGGCAGACCCGCACAGATACGCAGTATTTT
>NA|TRBJ2-5|NA|TRBV7-3
CASSRGSDETQYF
TGTGCCAGCAGCCGGGGGAGCGATGAGACCCAGTACTTC
>TRBD2|TRBJ2-5|NA|TRBV5-4
CASSLSGGGKETQYF
TGTGCCAGCAGCTTGAGCGGGGGGGGAAAAGAGACCCAGTACTTC
>NA|TRBJ2-3|NA|TRBV13
CASSRRPGEPDTQYF
TGTGCCAGCAGCAGGCGCCCGGGAGAACCAGATACGCAGTATTTT
>NA|TRBJ1-5|NA|TRBV28
CASSLSGHDNSNQPQHF
TGTGCCAGCAGTTTATCAGGACACGACAATAGCAATCAGCCCCAGCATTTT
>NA|TRBJ1-2|NA|TRBV11-2
CASSRDGTGIYGYTF
TGTGCCAGCAGCCGAGACGGTACAGGGATATATGGCTACACCTTC
>TRBD2|TRBJ2-3|NA|TRBV6-4
CASSDWTPLAGGSTDTQYF
TGTGCCAGCAGTGACTGGACCCCTCTAGCGGGGGGGAGCACAGATACGCAGTATTTT
>NA|TRBJ2-1|once|TRBV19
CASIGLPGDSFIF
TGTGCCAGTATCGGACTCCCGGGGGATTCCTTTATCTTC
>TRBD1|TRBJ2-6|NA|TRBV18
CASSPGQPPSVLTF
TGTGCCAGCTCACCGGGACAGCCTCCATCGGTCCTGACTTTC
>TRBD1|TRBJ1-4|NA|TRBV28
CASSSGTGGNEKLFF
TGTGCCAGCAGTTCAGGGACAGGGGGGAATGAAAAACTGTTTTTT
>NA|TRBJ2-7|NA|TRBV7-2
CASSLGPDRFQYF
TGTGCCAGCAGCTTAGGGCCCGACAGGTTCCAGTACTTC
>NA|TRBJ2-1|NA|TRBV7-8
CASSLAGRVTGSYNEQFF
TGTGCCAGCAGCTTAGCGGGACGCGTAACAGGGTCCTACAATGAGCAGTTCTTC
>NA|TRBJ1-4|NA|TRBV5-6
CASSPEPNEKLFF
TGTGCCAGCAGCCCGGAGCCTAATGAAAAACTGTTTTTT
>NA|TRBJ1-3|NA|TRBV28
CASRGRSFSGNTIYF
TGTGCCAGCAGAGGGAGATCCTTCTCTGGAAACACCATATATTTT
>NA|TRBJ1-2|NA|TRBV7-2
CASSLKGEASGYTF
TGTGCCAGCAGCTTAAAGGGGGAAGCGTCGGGCTACACCTTC
>TRBD1|TRBJ2-6|NA|TRBV19
CASRDQGAQPGANVLTF
TGTGCCAGTAGGGATCAGGGGGCTCAACCTGGGGCCAACGTCCTGACTTTC
>TRBD2|TRBJ2-2|once|TRBV9
CASSVAGGRGELFF
TGTGCCAGCAGCGTCGCGGGAGGACGCGGGGAGCTGTTTTTT
>TRBD2|TRBJ2-7|NA|TRBV29-1
CSVEPSGKTYEQYF
TGCAGCGTTGAACCCAGCGGGAAGACTTACGAGCAGTACTTC
>NA|TRBJ2-1|NA|TRBV11-2
CASSRGADSSYNEQFF
TGTGCCAGCAGCCGGGGGGCGGATAGCTCCTACAATGAGCAGTTCTTC
>NA|TRBJ1-5|NA|TRBV2
CASGGLISNQPQHF
TGTGCCAGCGGGGGTCTTATTAGCAATCAGCCCCAGCATTTT
>NA|TRBJ2-2|NA|TRBV7-2
CASSLDGAGSRTGELFF
TGTGCCAGCAGCTTAGATGGGGCGGGCTCTCGCACCGGGGAGCTGTTTTTT
>TRBD1|TRBJ2-7|NA|TRBV5-4
CASSLGQGIPYEQYF
TGTGCCAGCAGCTTGGGACAGGGGATTCCCTACGAGCAGTACTTC
>NA|TRBJ2-5|NA|TRBV11-2
CASSVLNGDGETQYF
TGTGCCAGCAGCGTCTTGAACGGGGATGGGGAGACCCAGTACTTC
>NA|TRBJ1-4|NA|TRBV5-1
CASSGQQLNEKLFF
TGCGCCAGCAGCGGACAACAACTAAATGAAAAACTGTTTTTT
>TRBD2|TRBJ2-1|NA|TRBV5-4
CASSPPGTRTGNEQFF
TGTGCCAGCAGCCCTCCCGGGACTAGGACGGGCAATGAGCAGTTCTTC
>NA|TRBJ2-7|NA|TRBV28
CASRGWAYEQYF
TGTGCCAGCAGGGGTTGGGCCTACGAGCAGTACTTC
>NA|TRBJ2-1|NA|TRBV10-2
CASKGQGFNEQFF
TGCGCCAGCAAGGGGCAGGGCTTCAATGAGCAGTTCTTC
>TRBD1|TRBJ1-4|NA|TRBV6-1
CASIESTGINEKLFF
TGTGCCAGCATCGAGTCGACAGGGATTAATGAAAAACTGTTTTTT
>TRBD1|TRBJ1-4|NA|TRBV29-1
CSVEGRGTEKLFF
TGCAGCGTTGAAGGCAGGGGGACAGAAAAACTGTTTTTT
>TRBD2|TRBJ2-7|NA|TRBV7-8
CASSLSRTSGNKRSSYEQYF
TGTGCCAGCAGCCTTAGTAGGACTAGCGGGAATAAAAGGAGCTCCTACGAGCAGTACTTC
>NA|TRBJ2-5|NA|TRBV7-9
CASTLSGEGETQYF
TGTGCCAGCACCCTGTCAGGGGAGGGAGAGACCCAGTACTTC
>NA|TRBJ1-2|once|TRBV19
CASSLVSGLGYTF
TGTGCCAGTAGTCTAGTGTCCGGGTTGGGCTACACCTTC
>TRBD2|TRBJ2-1|NA|TRBV25-1
CASSSQGGSQWFF
TGTGCCAGCAGTTCCCAGGGCGGGAGTCAGTGGTTCTTC
>NA|TRBJ1-2|NA|TRBV28
CASRLTENYGYTF
TGTGCCAGCCGCCTAACCGAGAATTATGGCTACACCTTC
>TRBD2|TRBJ2-7|NA|TRBV11-2
CASSNSGRAYEQYF
TGTGCCAGCAGCAATAGCGGGAGGGCCTACGAGCAGTACTTC
>NA|TRBJ2-2|NA|TRBV15
CATSPSTGRGELLF
TGTGCCACAAGCCCCTCCACAGGGCGCGGGGAGCTGCTTTTT
>TRBD1|TRBJ1-2|NA|TRBV15
CATSRRTGTIYGYTF
TGTGCCACCAGCAGACGGACAGGAACAATCTATGGCTACACCTTC
>TRBD2|TRBJ2-1|NA|TRBV29-1
CSGGTSGFDEQFF
TGCAGCGGGGGGACTAGCGGGTTTGATGAGCAGTTCTTC
>TRBD1|TRBJ1-2|NA|TRBV29-1
CSVRVGQNPYYGYTF
TGCAGCGTCCGGGTGGGACAGAACCCCTATTATGGCTACACCTTC
>NA|TRBJ2-1|NA|TRBV5-1
CASSSTGPDNEQFF
TGCGCCAGCAGCTCAACCGGGCCAGACAATGAGCAGTTCTTC
>TRBD1|TRBJ1-6|NA|TRBV5-1
CASSLTGQGRSPLHF
TGCGCCAGCAGCTTAACAGGACAGGGAAGATCACCCCTCCACTTT
>TRBD1|TRBJ2-6|NA|TRBV27
CASSFTGASSGANVLTF
TGTGCCAGCAGTTTCACAGGGGCGAGCTCTGGGGCCAACGTCCTGACTTTC
>NA|TRBJ2-1|few|TRBV29-1
CSVARGSYNEQFF
TGCAGCGTTGCGAGGGGCTCCTACAATGAGCAGTTCTTC
>NA|TRBJ1-3|NA|TRBV9
CASSVAALPHGSSGNTIYF
TGTGCCAGCAGCGTAGCAGCCCTGCCCCACGGTAGCTCTGGAAACACCATATATTTT
>NA|TRBJ2-7|NA|TRBV4-3
CASSQGTSSYEQYF
TGCGCCAGCAGCCAAGGGACATCCTCCTACGAGCAGTACTTC
>NA|TRBJ1-6|NA|TRBV28
CASSLIGGRGYSPLHF
TGTGCCAGCAGTTTAATTGGCGGCAGGGGTTACTCACCCCTCCACTTT
>TRBD1|TRBJ1-5|NA|TRBV29-1
CSVGDSLNQPQHF
TGCAGCGTTGGGGACAGCCTCAATCAGCCCCAGCATTTT
>NA|TRBJ2-1|NA|TRBV4-2
CASSGGTNLNNEQFF
TGTGCCAGCAGCGGGGGAACTAACCTGAACAATGAGCAGTTCTTC
>TRBD1|TRBJ2-7|NA|TRBV28
CASSRPGGDVVEQYF
TGTGCCAGCAGCCGCCCAGGGGGAGATGTGGTCGAGCAGTACTTC
>NA|TRBJ2-1|few|TRBV29-1
CSVAGYNEQFF
TGCAGCGTTGCAGGCTACAATGAGCAGTTCTTC
>NA|TRBJ2-3|NA|TRBV2
CASSPTSSAQYF
TGTGCCAGCAGCCCGACTAGTTCGGCGCAGTATTTT
>NA|TRBJ1-2|NA|TRBV10-3
CASSLRTAETGYTF
TGTGCCAGCAGCCTGAGGACCGCAGAAACGGGCTACACCTTC
>TRBD1|TRBJ1-6|once|TRBV5-1
CASSLGFGTVNSPLHF
TGCGCCAGCAGCTTGGGATTTGGGACAGTGAATTCACCCCTCCACTTT
>NA|TRBJ2-5|NA|TRBV15
CATSRGSPTETQYF
TGTGCCACCAGCAGAGGATCACCCACGGAGACCCAGTACTTC
>NA|TRBJ1-3|NA|TRBV6-6
CASNRDRSGNTIYF
TGTGCCAGTAACCGGGACCGCTCTGGAAACACCATATATTTT
>NA|TRBJ2-4|NA|TRBV19
CASSPGRGKNIQYF
TGTGCCAGTAGCCCGGGGAGGGGGAAAAACATTCAGTACTTC
>TRBD1|TRBJ1-1|NA|TRBV11-1
CASSYGTGDIMNTEAFF
TGTGCCAGCAGCTACGGGACAGGGGATATAATGAACACTGAAGCTTTCTTT
>NA|TRBJ2-5|NA|TRBV9
CASSAAGTSCPSPQYF
TGTGCCAGCAGCGCGGCCGGCACTAGCTGCCCCTCCCCCCAGTACTTC
>NA|TRBJ2-4|NA|TRBV28
CASISLAKNIQYF
TGTGCCAGCATTTCTCTAGCCAAAAACATTCAGTACTTC